These 18 T cell receptor beta chains came from one sample sequenced in a study of T cell responses to AZD1222 COVID-19 vaccine. Assay: immunoSEQ multiplex PCR; the TCRdb copy retains only in-frame clones and omits some. The sample holds about 88,000 clones; approximately 88% are singletons and the top ten take approximately 5.2%. Specimen: peripheral blood, collected 28 days after the second AZD1222 dose. The receptors were gathered from an adult who received the AZD1222 COVID-19 vaccine.

V usage is TRBV9 and J usage is TRBJ2-7; no clear D. This CDR3 spans 14 amino acids. V lost 0 bases to trimming and J lost 3 bases, with 10 bases between them. Germline-derived CDR1 and CDR2 are SGDLS and YYNGEE. The CDR3 DNA reads as TGTGCCAGCAGCGTAGAAGCCGGGTTCTACGAGCAGTACTTC. Protein sequence: CASSVEAGFYEQYF. Full variable domain (missing parts from reference TRBV9 and TRBJ2-7): DSGVTQTPKHLITATGQRVTLRCSPRSGDLSVYWYQQSLDQGLQFLIQYYNGEERAKGNILERFSAQQFPDLHSELNLSSLELGDSALYFCASSVEAGFYEQYFGPGTRLTVT.

V and J are TRBV2 and TRBJ1-2; D is ambiguous. Per the germline V gene, CDR1 is SNHLY and CDR2 is FYNNEI. The CDR3 runs 18 residues. Trimming left V 6 bases short and J 8 bases short, with 31 bases between. The CDR3 DNA reads TGTGCCAGCAGGCCACGTTACGCCGGGTCAGCCCTACGTAACGGCTACACCTTC. Translated: CASRPRYAGSALRNGYTF.

The rearrangement joins TRBV5-6 to TRBJ1-1, with a tentative D call TRBD1 (6 bases). The V gene lost 4 bases and the J gene lost 7 bases, with 20 bases spanning the gap. CDR1 SGHDT and CDR2 YYEEEE come from the germline V gene. The CDR3 is made up of 15 amino acids. The DNA for the CDR3 is TGTGCCAGCAGCCCATTGGGGGGCAGCGACCTTGAAGCTTTCTTT. It codes for CASSPLGGSDLEAFF.

The J gene is TRBJ2-1, the V gene TRBV19; D is unclear. CDR1 is LNHDA, CDR2 SQIVND, per germline (reference sequence). V was clipped by 4 bases and J by 9 bases, with 16 bases between them. This CDR3 contains 14 residues. CDR3 DNA: TGTGCCAGTAGTAGTTTTGGGGTTATAGGTGAGCAGTTCTTC. This gives the protein CASSSFGVIGEQFF.

This clone came up a few times. DNA of the CDR3: TGTGCCAGCAGTCTTAGCACAGATACGCAGTATTTT. It translates to CASSLSTDTQYF. The chain has TRBV9 and TRBJ2-3; D remains ambiguous. This CDR3 comprises 12 residues. The V end was cut by 5 bases, the J end by 0 bases, with 4 bases between. Germline V gene lookup returns CDR1 SGDLS and CDR2 YYNGEE.

V gene TRBV19 combines with J gene TRBJ1-5; no clear D gene. V lost 3 bases and J lost 4, with 7 bases in between. The germline gives CDR1 LNHDA, CDR2 SQIVND (reference sequence). The CDR3 is 13 amino acids. CDR3 bases: TGTGCCAGTAGTATTTCAGGTAATCAGCCCCAGCATTTT. The encoded protein is CASSISGNQPQHF.

The chain has TRBV6-5 and TRBJ2-5; 8 bases match TRBD1. The CDR3 extends over 13 amino acids. V shed 11 bases, J shed 2 bases, and the junction held 7 bases outside the gene matches. Germline lookup yields CDR1 MNHEY and CDR2 SVGAGI. CDR3 in DNA: TGTGCCGGCCTAGGACAGGGACAAGAGACCCAGTACTTC. Protein product: CAGLGQGQETQYF.

The chain couples TRBV2 to TRBJ1-5; unclear D gene. This CDR3 has 13 amino acids. V dropped 6 bases and J dropped 0 bases, with 6 bases sitting between them. Germline V gene data show CDR1 as SNHLY and CDR2 as FYNNEI. The DNA for the CDR3 is TGTGCCAGCAGACAAAATAGCAATCAGCCCCAGCATTTT. Translated, it gives CASRQNSNQPQHF.

Points on this clone: In the same sample, other DNA sequences code for this CDR3. The V and J genes are TRBV30 and TRBJ1-3, with D unclear. V was cut by 0 bases and J by 1 base, with 7 bases left in between. Germline V gene lookup returns CDR1 GTSNPN and CDR2 SVGIG (reference sequence). This CDR3 has 14 residues. CDR3 loop: CAWSVGSSGNTIYF. CDR3 coding DNA: TGTGCCTGGAGTGTGGGGAGTTCTGGAAACACCATATATTTT.

The chain joins TRBV5-1 to TRBJ2-1, with 9 bases matching TRBD2. The CDR3 has 16 amino acids. J gave up 7 bases and V 2 bases, and 10 bases lay outside the gene matches. Per the germline V gene, CDR1 is SGHRS and CDR2 is YFSETQ. CDR3 in amino acids: CASSFSLAGATNEQFF. In nucleotides, the CDR3 is TGCGCCAGCAGCTTCTCCTTAGCGGGGGCCACTAATGAGCAGTTCTTC. The full variable domain, in which reference TRBV5-1 and TRBJ2-1 provide the parts outside the CDR3, is KAGVTQTPRYLIKTRGQQVTLSCSPISGHRSVSWYQQTPGQGLQFLFEYFSETQRNKGNFPGRFSGRQFSNSRSEMNVSTLELGDSALYLCASSFSLAGATNEQFFGPGTRLTVL.

V usage is TRBV15 and J usage is TRBJ1-5; 7 positions agree with TRBD1. Looked up from germline, CDR1 is LNHNV and CDR2 is YYDKDF (reference sequence). With 2 bases clipped from V and 0 bases from J, the junction kept 16 bases outside the gene matches. The CDR3 covers 20 residues. In DNA, the CDR3 is TGTGCCACCAGCAGACGAAGGGGGCAGTGGGACCCTTATAGCAATCAGCCCCAGCATTTT. Its translation is CATSRRRGQWDPYSNQPQHF.

CDR3 bases: TGTGCCAGCAGCGTAGGGGAACACCTCGGACTTACCGGGGAGCTGTTTTTT. Translation gives CASSVGEHLGLTGELFF. The gene calls are TRBV9 and TRBJ2-2, with D perhaps TRBD2 (5 bases). This CDR3 contains 17 residues. V gave up 0 bases and J gave up 5 bases, with 17 bases separating them. Per the germline V gene, CDR1 is SGDLS and CDR2 is YYNGEE.

This chain uses TRBV15 with TRBJ2-5; TRBD2 aligns across 7 bases. The ends lost 0 bases at V and 5 bases at J; junction bases unmatched: 3. Germline lookup yields CDR1 LNHNV and CDR2 YYDKDF (reference sequence). There are 14 residues in the CDR3. CDR3 sequence: CATSRDRGVETQYF. Written as DNA, the CDR3 is TGTGCCACCAGCAGAGATCGGGGGGTGGAGACCCAGTACTTC.

The chain has TRBV7-9 and TRBJ1-5, with unresolved D. From germline, CDR1 is SEHNR and CDR2 FQNEAQ (reference sequence). The CDR3 contains 14 residues. V was pared by 0 bases and J by 5 bases, with 8 bases between. The CDR3 loop reads CASSLAGLHQPQHF. The CDR3 DNA follows: TGTGCCAGCAGCTTAGCGGGGTTGCATCAGCCCCAGCATTTT.

This chain links TRBV3-1 (or the pseudogene TRBV3-2) with TRBJ1-1, with D perhaps matching TRBD1 (5 bases). Looked up from germline, CDR1 is LGHDT and CDR2 is YNNKEL (reference sequence). The V end lost 6 bases, the J end lost 7 bases, and 12 bases lay between the germline ends. This CDR3 contains 12 residues. CDR3 DNA: TGTGCCAGCAGTAAAGGGGACCGTGAAGCTTTCTTT. Its translation is CASSKGDREAFF.

This clone was seen a single time. V gene TRBV24-1 combines with J gene TRBJ2-5, with D perhaps given as TRBD1 or TRBD2 (6 bases each). Germline loops: CDR1 KGHDR, CDR2 SFDVKD. The CDR3 is made up of 20 amino acids. Between the trimmed V and J ends, which lost 3 bases and 4 bases, there was a span of 29 bases. CDR3 coding DNA: TGTGCCACCAGTGATCAAACTCGGTTAGGTGTAGGGGGGTGGAGAGAGACCCAGTACTTC. This sequence encodes CATSDQTRLGVGGWRETQYF.

The rearrangement joins TRBV11-3 to TRBJ1-4; D uncertain. Germline-derived CDR1 and CDR2 are SGHNT and YENEEA. The CDR3 covers 16 residues. Trimming stripped 2 bases from V and 0 bases from J, with 10 bases between. This CDR3 is CASSLRASPTNEKLFF. The CDR3, as DNA: TGTGCCAGCAGCTTACGGGCCAGTCCAACTAATGAAAAACTGTTTTTT.

The chain has TRBV5-1 and TRBJ2-7; the D gene could be TRBD1 or TRBD2 (6 bases each). CDR3 size: 17 residues. The ends were cut back, 2 bases at V and 1 base at J, with 19 bases in the middle. In germline, CDR1 is SGHRS, CDR2 YFSETQ. The CDR3 sequence: CASSLPRRRGQSYEQYF. CDR3 sequence (DNA): TGCGCCAGCAGCTTACCCCGCCGTCGGGGGCAATCCTACGAGCAGTACTTC.